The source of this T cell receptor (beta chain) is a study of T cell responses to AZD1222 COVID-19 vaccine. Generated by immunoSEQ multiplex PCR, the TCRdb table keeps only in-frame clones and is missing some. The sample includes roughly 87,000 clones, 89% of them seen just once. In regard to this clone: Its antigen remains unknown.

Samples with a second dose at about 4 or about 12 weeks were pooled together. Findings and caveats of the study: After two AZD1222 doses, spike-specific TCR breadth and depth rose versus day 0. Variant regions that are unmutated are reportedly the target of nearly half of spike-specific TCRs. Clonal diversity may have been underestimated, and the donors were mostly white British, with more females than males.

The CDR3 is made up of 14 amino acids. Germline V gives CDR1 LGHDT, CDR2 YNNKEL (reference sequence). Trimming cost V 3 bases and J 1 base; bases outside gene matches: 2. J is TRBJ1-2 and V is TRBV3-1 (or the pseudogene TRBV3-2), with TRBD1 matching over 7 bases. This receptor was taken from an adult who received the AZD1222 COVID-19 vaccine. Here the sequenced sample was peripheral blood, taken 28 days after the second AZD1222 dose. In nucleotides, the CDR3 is TGTGCCAGCAGCCATAGACAGGGTAACTATGGCTACACCTTC. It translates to CASSHRQGNYGYTF.